These 25 T cell receptor beta chains originate from one sample sequenced in a study of CD8+CD57+ T cells in acquired aplastic anemia. Genomic DNA, serving as template, underwent TCR beta VDJ and CDR3 profiling. MiXCR, run by TCRdb on the reads, gives a single entry per CDR3 protein. The table shows around 200,000 distinct CDR3 sequences, with around 47% occurring only once. The sequenced patients had an expansion of CD8+CD57+ cells seen by flow cytometry. Sequenced material: sorted CD4+, CD8+, or CD8+CD57+ T cells (not recorded which) from PBMCs. These TCRs come from a human donor with aplastic anemia.

At least ten counts were recorded for this clonotype. The chain is built from TRBV7-2 and TRBJ1-2, with 9 bases lining up with TRBD1. This CDR3 has 17 amino acids. CDR1 is SGHTA, CDR2 FQGNSA, per germline. Unmatched junction bases numbered 14, after V lost 1 base and J lost 8 bases. CDR3 loop: CASSLGSGTGSNGGYTF. Here the CDR3 DNA reads TGTGCCAGCAGCTTAGGCTCCGGGACAGGGTCGAATGGGGGCTACACCTTC.

This clonotype was counted at least ten times. The genes are TRBV7-8 and TRBJ1-5; no definite D call. The germline CDR1 and CDR2 sequences are SGHVS and FQNEAQ. V was cut by 5 bases and J by 9 bases, with 11 bases left in between. CDR3 length: 12 amino acids. The CDR3 sequence is CASSHAVGPQHF. In nucleotides, the CDR3 is TGTGCCAGCAGCCACGCCGTTGGGCCCCAGCATTTT.

The gene calls are TRBV2 and TRBJ2-7; 11 positions match TRBD2. The V gene's germline CDR1 is SNHLY and CDR2 FYNNEI. The trim removed 6 bases at V and 4 bases at J, leaving 5 bases unmatched. The CDR3 is 14 residues long. The CDR3 coding sequence is TGTGCCAGCAGAGAGGGACTAGCGGTGTACGAGCAGTACTTC. This sequence encodes CASREGLAVYEQYF.

This clonotype was seen only once. With a much larger clone just one base away, this may be a read error. The chain is built from TRBV2 and TRBJ1-2; perhaps TRBD1 as D (6 bases). The CDR3 is 12 residues long. Germline CDR1 is SNHLY and CDR2 is FYNNEI. The CDR3, as DNA: TGTGCCGGCAGAGGGAGAGGGGGATTCTCTACCTTC. Its protein product is CAGRGRGGFSTF.

The V gene is TRBV10-3, the J gene TRBJ1-1; perhaps TRBD1 as D (6 bases). V was trimmed by 8 bases and J by 1 base, leaving 17 bases between them. The length of the CDR3 is 15 residues. Germline values: CDR1 ENHRY, CDR2 SYGVKD. The CDR3 loop reads CAIAPLGGANTEAFF. CDR3 DNA sequence: TGTGCCATCGCACCCCTCGGGGGGGCGAACACTGAAGCTTTCTTT.

The chain combines TRBV7-9 with TRBJ2-5; possible D gene TRBD2, 5 bases. The CDR3 is 15 amino acids. In germline, CDR1 is SEHNR, CDR2 FQNEAQ (reference sequence). Trimming pared 5 bases from V and 4 bases from J, leaving 17 bases between. The CDR3 reads CASSGTGWVGETQYF. The CDR3, as DNA: TGTGCCAGCAGCGGTACGGGGTGGGTGGGAGAGACCCAGTACTTC. Combining the CDR3 with reference TRBV7-9 and TRBJ2-5 gives the whole variable domain DTGVSQNPRHKITKRGQNVTFRCDPISEHNRLYWYRQTLGQGPEFLTYFQNEAQLEKSRLLSDRFSAERPKGSFSTLEIQRTEQGDSAMYLCASSGTGWVGETQYFGPGTRLLVL.

V usage is TRBV24-1 and J usage is TRBJ1-1; 9 positions match TRBD1. Looked up from germline, CDR1 is KGHDR and CDR2 is SFDVKD. V lost 2 bases and J lost 3; bases outside the gene matches: 3. CDR3 length equals 15 residues. Here the CDR3 reads CATSDSTGGDTEAFF. The CDR3 region has the DNA TGTGCCACCAGTGATTCTACAGGGGGCGACACTGAAGCTTTCTTT.

This clonotype was found a few times. The chain combines TRBV28 with TRBJ1-1, with a weak D call TRBD1 (5 bases). The V gene's germline CDR1 is MDHEN and CDR2 SYDVKM. Between the trimmed V and J ends, which lost 5 bases and 2 bases, there was a span of 12 bases. CDR3 length equals 14 residues. CDR3 region: CASSAAGINTEAFF. In DNA, the CDR3 is TGTGCCAGCAGTGCAGCAGGGATCAACACTGAAGCTTTCTTT.

This clonotype came up many times. V usage is TRBV20-1 and J usage is TRBJ1-1, with D tentatively TRBD1 (6 bases). The germline V and J ends were trimmed by 7 bases and 5 bases, with 20 bases remaining between them. The CDR3 sequence is 14 residues long. CDR1 is DFQATT and CDR2 is SNEGSKA in the germline V gene (reference sequence). This chain's CDR3 is CSVIARGAGTEAFF. The CDR3 DNA sequence: TGCAGTGTCATCGCTAGGGGGGCAGGGACTGAAGCTTTCTTT.

This clonotype was counted once. The CDR3: CASSLNLQPQHF. The CDR3 DNA reads TGTGCCAGCAGCTTAAATCTCCAGCCCCAGCATTTT. The chain combines TRBV7-3 with TRBJ1-5, with unresolved D. Germline V gene sequence: CDR1 SGHTA, CDR2 FQGTGA. The CDR3 has 12 residues. The V end was cut by 1 base, the J end by 7 bases, with 5 bases between. Supplemented by reference TRBV7-3 and TRBJ1-5, the full variable domain reads GAGVSQTPSNKVTEKGKYVELRCDPISGHTALYWYRQSLGQGPEFLIYFQGTGAADDSGLPNDRFFAVRPEGSVSTLKIQRTERGDSAVYLCASSLNLQPQHFGDGTRLSIL.

The V call is TRBV5-1, the J call TRBJ2-1; the match to TRBD1 covers 8 bases. In germline, CDR1 is SGHRS, CDR2 YFSETQ. The CDR3 loop spans 15 amino acids. V was pared by 6 bases and J by 0 bases, with 5 bases of the junction left unmatched. CDR3 DNA sequence: TGCGCCAGCACCCAACAGGGGGGCTCCTACAATGAGCAGTTCTTC. As protein: CASTQQGGSYNEQFF.

This clonotype has more than one count but fewer than ten. V is TRBV9 and J is TRBJ2-7, with 10 bases lining up with TRBD1. The CDR3 has 13 residues. V was clipped by 0 bases and J by 6 bases; unmatched bases: 0. Germline-derived CDR1 and CDR2 are SGDLS and YYNGEE. CDR3 in DNA: TGTGCCAGCAGCGTAGGGACAGGGGGCGAGCAGTACTTC. Amino acids: CASSVGTGGEQYF. Full variable domain (rest looked up from reference TRBV9 and TRBJ2-7): DSGVTQTPKHLITATGQRVTLRCSPRSGDLSVYWYQQSLDQGLQFLIQYYNGEERAKGNILERFSAQQFPDLHSELNLSSLELGDSALYFCASSVGTGGEQYFGPGTRLTVT.

The sample holds many counts of this clonotype. This chain links TRBV29-1 with TRBJ1-1, with D maybe TRBD1 (6 bases). The CDR3 spans 12 residues. V dropped 4 bases and J dropped 6 bases, with 12 bases sitting between them. Germline-derived CDR1 and CDR2 are SQVTM and ANQGSEA. This CDR3 is CSVGGAPSEAFF. As DNA, the CDR3 is TGCAGCGTTGGGGGGGCCCCCTCTGAAGCTTTCTTT.

This chain uses TRBV24-1 with TRBJ1-5, with D unclear. V dropped 3 bases and J dropped 4 bases, with 9 bases sitting between them. The CDR3 totals 14 residues. CDR1 and CDR2 from the germline V gene are KGHDR and SFDVKD. The DNA of the CDR3 is TGTGCCACCAGTGATGTGGACTGGAATCAGCCCCAGCATTTT. This codes for CATSDVDWNQPQHF.

A few counts support this clonotype. J is TRBJ2-7 and V is TRBV15; TRBD1 matches 7 bases. The CDR3 length is 15 residues. J lost 1 base, V lost 3 bases, and 6 bases had no gene match. Per germline, CDR1 LNHNV and CDR2 YYDKDF (reference sequence). Here the CDR3 DNA reads TGTGCCACCAGCAGGGGGACAGCATCGTCCTACGAGCAGTACTTC. As protein: CATSRGTASSYEQYF.

This clonotype was counted many times. The chain employs TRBV20-1 and TRBJ2-7; D call uncertain. The CDR3 has 14 amino acids. Germline CDR1 and CDR2: DFQATT and SNEGSKA (reference sequence). Trimming took 1 base from V and 6 from J, leaving 16 bases between them. The CDR3 is CSARGGSGLGEQYF. The DNA of the CDR3 is TGCAGTGCTAGAGGAGGCAGTGGCTTGGGCGAGCAGTACTTC.

The gene calls are TRBV6-1 and TRBJ1-5; the D gene is possibly TRBD1 (5 bases). The germline V gene has CDR1 MNHNS and CDR2 SASEGT. With 7 bases removed from V and 6 bases from J, the gap between germline ends came to 16 bases. This CDR3 has 14 amino acids. The DNA of the CDR3 is TGTGCCAGCAAGGGCCGGGGGATGAGTCAGCCCCAGCATTTT. It is translated as CASKGRGMSQPQHF.

There are a few counts of this clonotype. The genes are TRBV24-1 and TRBJ2-2; weak D call: TRBD1 (5 bases). Trimming cost V 9 bases and J 8 bases, with 9 bases left between them. CDR1 KGHDR and CDR2 SFDVKD come from the germline V gene. This CDR3 contains 11 residues. In DNA, the CDR3 is TGTGCCACCCAACAGGCTGGGGAGCTGTTTTTT. It translates to CATQQAGELFF.

The chain is built from TRBV2 and TRBJ2-1; 11 bases fit TRBD1. The ends lost 6 bases at V and 2 bases at J; junction bases unmatched: 3. The CDR3 has 15 amino acids. The germline gives CDR1 SNHLY, CDR2 FYNNEI. CDR3 in DNA: TGTGCCAGCAGGGGGGGACAGGGGGCCTACAATGAGCAGTTCTTC. Protein: CASRGGQGAYNEQFF. Drawing the rest from reference TRBV2 and TRBJ2-1, the complete variable domain is EPEVTQTPSHQVTQMGQEVILRCVPISNHLYFYWYRQILGQKVEFLVSFYNNEISEKSEIFDDQFSVERPDGSNFTLKIRSTKLEDSAMYFCASRGGQGAYNEQFFGPGTRLTVL.

This chain connects TRBV20-1 to TRBJ2-3; tentatively, D is TRBD1 or TRBD2 (5 bases each). This CDR3 is 14 amino acids long. Germline CDR1 is DFQATT and CDR2 is SNEGSKA (reference sequence). V gave up 2 bases and J gave up 2 bases, with 11 bases separating them. The CDR3 spells CSARTRGFTDTQYF. The CDR3 nucleotides read TGCAGTGCTAGAACCCGGGGCTTCACAGATACGCAGTATTTT.

The chain combines TRBV11-1 with TRBJ2-7; D remains ambiguous. This CDR3 has 13 amino acids. Deletions cut 3 bases from V and 2 bases from J, with 8 bases between. The V gene's germline CDR1 is SGHAT and CDR2 FQDESV (reference sequence). DNA for the CDR3: TGTGCCAGCAGCTTCACGGATACCTACGAGCAGTACTTC. Translating it yields CASSFTDTYEQYF.

This clonotype was seen repeatedly, ten times or more. The chain employs TRBV6-5 and TRBJ2-7; no clear D. The CDR3 covers 13 residues. V shed 0 bases and J shed 4 bases, with 7 bases lying between them. Germline V gene lookup returns CDR1 MNHEY and CDR2 SVGAGI. The DNA for the CDR3 is TGTGCCAGCAGTTACTCGGCTAGATACGAGCAGTACTTC. It specifies CASSYSARYEQYF.

The chain employs TRBV12-3 or TRBV12-4 and TRBJ2-2; 7 nucleotides line up with TRBD1. The CDR3 length is 16 residues. With V trimmed by 6 bases and J by 0 bases, 7 bases remained unmatched. The CDR3 bases are TGTGCCAGCAGCGAAAGGACAGGTCCGAACACCGGGGAGCTGTTTTTT. This encodes CASSERTGPNTGELFF.

The sample holds a few counts of this clonotype. The chain employs TRBV30 and TRBJ1-2; the D is unclear. The CDR3 covers 13 residues. Germline V gene lookup returns CDR1 GTSNPN and CDR2 SVGIG (reference sequence). The ends were cut back, 2 bases at V and 7 bases at J, with 14 bases in the middle. The CDR3, as DNA: TGTGCCTGGAGTCCCGATGGGTACGCTGGCTACACCTTC. Translating gives CAWSPDGYAGYTF.

This chain links TRBV15 with TRBJ1-1, with a weak D call TRBD1 (6 bases). V was pared by 6 bases and J by 1 base, with 12 bases between. Germline CDR1 reads LNHNV; CDR2 reads YYDKDF (reference sequence). This CDR3 is 14 amino acids long. CDR3 in amino acids: CATRGGGRNTEAFF. In DNA, the CDR3 is TGTGCCACCAGGGGTGGGGGCAGGAACACTGAAGCTTTCTTT.